What follows describes a single T cell receptor (beta chain). This specimen comes from a study of blood T cell repertoires in COVID-19. Study background: Whether acute or convalescent, the COVID-19 samples came from the United States, Italy and Spain. PBMCs, B-cell-depleted T cells, or T cells were the source of the cDNA or gDNA that made up the material.

CDR1 is MDHEN and CDR2 is SYDVKM in the germline V gene. Trimming took off 5 bases at V and 1 base at J, with 17 bases between the two ends. The CDR3 totals 16 residues. As originally analysed: Estimates of nucleated cell counts were drawn from the amplification of reference gene primers. Sequenced by immunoSEQ multiplex PCR; TCRdb stores in-frame clones only, minus some. V and J calls and clone size are those listed in that table; D and trimming were worked out from the DNA. The table shows fewer than 450,000 clones, with approximately 91% occurring only once. This chain uses TRBV28 with TRBJ2-5, with D possibly matching TRBD1 (5 bases). This sequence was found in a woman in her seventies with COVID-19, enrolled during active disease. The sequenced sample was peripheral blood. CDR3 amino acids: CASSHLMARVQETQYF. CDR3 sequence (DNA): TGTGCCAGCAGTCACCTCATGGCCAGGGTCCAAGAGACCCAGTACTTC.